This T cell receptor beta chain originates from a study of OX40 agonist ivuxolimab in advanced cancers. Background on the study: The dose-escalation cohort had hepatocellular carcinoma, melanoma, renal cell or head and neck cancer. Therapy given before enrollment (anti-PD-1, anti-PD-L1 or anti-CTLA-4) was allowed, and 40% to 50% had some.

Deletions cut 3 bases from V and 8 bases from J, with 17 bases between. Germline CDR1 reads MRHNA; CDR2 reads SNTAGT. This CDR3 has 15 amino acids. This table comes from immunoSEQ multiplex PCR, and its TCRdb copy is limited to in-frame clones, with some not included. The sample records about 100,000 clones, approximately 90% being singletons. The rearrangement uses TRBV6-4 and TRBJ2-1, with D possibly matching TRBD1 (5 bases). This TCR derives from an adult with an advanced solid tumor such as melanoma, head and neck, liver or kidney cancer. This sample comprised CD4+ or CD8+ T cells sorted from blood, obtained in a trial of the OX40 agonist ivuxolimab. CDR3 DNA sequence: TGTGCCAGCAGTGATCGACAGAAGCGAATTCATGAGCAGTTCTTC. It codes for CASSDRQKRIHEQFF.